Listed below are T cell receptor beta chains from one sample, sequenced in a study of blood T cell repertoires in COVID-19. This table comes from immunoSEQ multiplex PCR, and its TCRdb copy is limited to in-frame clones, with some not included. The repertoire consists of roughly 330,000 clones, with over 75% occurring once and the leading ten covering 3.5% to 4.5%. The specimen sequenced was peripheral blood. These receptors were obtained from a woman between 45 and 60 years old with active or convalescent COVID-19. Each CDR3 is given with its conserved first and last residue. Some rows mark clone size as missing; the rest say once, few, many or name a class of expanded clone.

j_call,clone_size,v_call,cdr3_aa
TRBJ1-2,NA,TRBV29-1,CSVDNRVGGYTF
TRBJ1-5,NA,TRBV6-2/TRBV6-3,CASSYSDGQGVRPQHF
TRBJ1-2,once,TRBV28,CASSLWTGGGHGYTF
TRBJ2-7,NA,TRBV30,CAWDPGTGEQYF
TRBJ1-5,once,TRBV6-6,CASRQSQGYSNQPQHF
TRBJ2-1,NA,TRBV30,CAQGRDYLNNEQFF
TRBJ1-5,NA,TRBV19,CASRGGYSNQPQHF
TRBJ1-2,NA,TRBV27,CASRGGSKANYGYTF
TRBJ2-1,NA,TRBV5-1,CASSLEVTYSYNEQFF
TRBJ1-1,NA,TRBV7-9,CASSEQGIEAFF
TRBJ1-5,NA,TRBV28,CASGGGGQPQHF
TRBJ2-1,NA,TRBV27,CASSPREHNEQFF
TRBJ1-4,NA,TRBV5-1,CASSLGGINEKLFF
TRBJ2-1,NA,TRBV4-1,CASSQGISRGAHNEQFF
TRBJ1-4,NA,TRBV30,CAWSGGTAEKLFF
TRBJ2-3,NA,TRBV4-2,CASRRGTSGSDGDTQYF
TRBJ2-2,NA,TRBV2,CASSVRNTGELFF
TRBJ2-5,NA,TRBV18,CASSPGQFQETQYF
TRBJ1-6,few,TRBV18,CASSPQGNNSPLHF
TRBJ2-1,NA,TRBV29-1,CSVAPDSYNEQFF
TRBJ1-2,NA,TRBV5-4,CASSLARAGGHGYTF
TRBJ2-1,NA,TRBV21-1,CASSKVLANNEQFF
TRBJ1-2,NA,TRBV3-1/TRBV3-2,CASSKGQSYGYTF
TRBJ1-2,NA,TRBV6-2/TRBV6-3,CASSYSGNYGYTF
TRBJ1-2,NA,TRBV3-1/TRBV3-2,CASSQETGYGYTF
TRBJ1-2,once,TRBV6-6,CASSLTGTQGANYGYTF
TRBJ2-7,NA,TRBV28,CASSLSLYEQYF